The clone carrying this T cell receptor beta chain turned up a few times. There are 13 residues in the CDR3. V lost 6 bases, J lost 8 bases, and 16 bases lay in between. The germline V gene encodes CDR1 SNHLY and CDR2 FYNNEI. This record belongs to a study of blood T cells in healthy people across ages. About the research overall: Per two T cells, template switching captured roughly one barcoded beta molecule.

Alongside a J-beta primer mix, a sample-barcoded 5' primer served in a second PCR lasting roughly 6 to 11 cycles. TCRdb ran MiXCR on the 5' RACE reads and lists one entry per CDR3 protein. The table lists 750,000 or so distinct CDR3 sequences, 20% to 30% of them singletons. These records were also assigned to another study, of T cells of mothers and their children. This second study notes: The extracted RNA was employed in its entirety for cDNA synthesis, at roughly 1.4 ug per 15 ul. Overlap measured in related mother-child pairs was slightly, non-significantly higher than in unrelated pairs.

The chain combines TRBV2 with TRBJ1-2, with D possibly matching TRBD1 (5 bases). Sequencing used blood. The source is a boy younger than 18 in good health. Written as DNA, the CDR3 is TGTGCCAGCAGACTTGACCCGAGGGGAGGCTACACCTTC. Translated, it gives CASRLDPRGGYTF.